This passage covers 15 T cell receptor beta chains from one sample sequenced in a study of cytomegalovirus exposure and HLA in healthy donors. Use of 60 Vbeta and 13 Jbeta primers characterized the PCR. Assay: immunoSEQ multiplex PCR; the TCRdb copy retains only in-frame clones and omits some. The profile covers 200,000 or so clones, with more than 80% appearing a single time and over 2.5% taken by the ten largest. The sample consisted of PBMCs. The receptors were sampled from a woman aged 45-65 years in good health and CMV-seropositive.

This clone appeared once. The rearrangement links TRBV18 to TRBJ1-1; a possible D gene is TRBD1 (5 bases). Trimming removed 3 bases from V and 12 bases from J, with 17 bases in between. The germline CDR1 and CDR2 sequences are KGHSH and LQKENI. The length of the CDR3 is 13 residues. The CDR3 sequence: CASSPDIDSTSFF. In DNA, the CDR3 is TGTGCCAGCTCACCTGATATCGACAGTACTTCTTTCTTT.

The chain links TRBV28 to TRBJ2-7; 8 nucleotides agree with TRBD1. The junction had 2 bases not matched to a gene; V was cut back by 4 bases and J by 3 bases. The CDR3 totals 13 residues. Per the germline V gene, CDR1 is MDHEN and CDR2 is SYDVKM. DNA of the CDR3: TGTGCCAGCAGTTCCGGACAGGGCTACGAGCAGTACTTC. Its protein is CASSSGQGYEQYF. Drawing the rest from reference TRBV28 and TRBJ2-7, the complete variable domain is DVKVTQSSRYLVKRTGEKVFLECVQDMDHENMFWYRQDPGLGLRLIYFSYDVKMKEKGDIPEGYSVSREKKERFSLILESASTNQTSMYLCASSSGQGYEQYFGPGTRLTVT.

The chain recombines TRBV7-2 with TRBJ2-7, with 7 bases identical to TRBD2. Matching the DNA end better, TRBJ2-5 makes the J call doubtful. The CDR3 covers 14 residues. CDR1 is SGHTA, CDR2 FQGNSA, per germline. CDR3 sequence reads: CASSLGLARETQYF. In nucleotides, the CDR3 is TGTGCCAGCAGCTTAGGACTAGCCCGGGAGACCCAGTACTTC.

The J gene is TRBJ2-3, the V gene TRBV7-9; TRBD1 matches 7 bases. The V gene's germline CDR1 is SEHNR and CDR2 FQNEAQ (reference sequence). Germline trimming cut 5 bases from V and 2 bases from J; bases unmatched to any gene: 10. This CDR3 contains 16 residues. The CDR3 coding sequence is TGTGCCAGCAGCCCTCCGGGACAGAAACTCACAGATACGCAGTATTTT. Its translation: CASSPPGQKLTDTQYF.

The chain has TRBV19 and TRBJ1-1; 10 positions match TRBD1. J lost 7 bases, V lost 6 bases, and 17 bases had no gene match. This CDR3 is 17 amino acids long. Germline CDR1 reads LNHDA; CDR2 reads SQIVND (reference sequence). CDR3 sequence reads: CASSPADRGNRWIEAFF. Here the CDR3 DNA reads TGTGCCAGTAGCCCGGCGGACAGGGGGAATAGATGGATTGAAGCTTTCTTT.

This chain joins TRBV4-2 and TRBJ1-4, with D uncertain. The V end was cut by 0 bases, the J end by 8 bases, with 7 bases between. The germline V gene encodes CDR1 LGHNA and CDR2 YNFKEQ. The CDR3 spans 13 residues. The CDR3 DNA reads TGTGCCAGCAGCCAAGAAAGGAGGGAAAAACTGTTTTTT. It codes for CASSQERREKLFF.

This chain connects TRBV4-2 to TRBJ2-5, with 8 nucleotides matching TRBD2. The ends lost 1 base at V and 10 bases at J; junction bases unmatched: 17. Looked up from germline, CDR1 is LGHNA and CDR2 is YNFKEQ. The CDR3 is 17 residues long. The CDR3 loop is CASSQGVAGTKQGGQYF. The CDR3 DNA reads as TGTGCCAGCAGCCAAGGAGTAGCGGGGACCAAGCAGGGCGGCCAGTACTTC.

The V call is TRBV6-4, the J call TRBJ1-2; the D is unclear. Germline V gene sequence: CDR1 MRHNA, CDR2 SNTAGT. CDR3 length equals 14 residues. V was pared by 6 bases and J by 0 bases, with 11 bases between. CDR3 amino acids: CASRPGNSNYGYTF. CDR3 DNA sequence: TGTGCCAGCAGACCAGGAAACTCTAACTATGGCTACACCTTC.

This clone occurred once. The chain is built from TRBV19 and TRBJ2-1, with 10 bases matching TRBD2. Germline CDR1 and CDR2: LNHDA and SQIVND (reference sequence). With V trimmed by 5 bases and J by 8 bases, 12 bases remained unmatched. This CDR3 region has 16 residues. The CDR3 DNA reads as TGTGCCAGTAGTCCTTATACTAGCGGGGTTTTCTATGAGCAGTTCTTC. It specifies CASSPYTSGVFYEQFF.

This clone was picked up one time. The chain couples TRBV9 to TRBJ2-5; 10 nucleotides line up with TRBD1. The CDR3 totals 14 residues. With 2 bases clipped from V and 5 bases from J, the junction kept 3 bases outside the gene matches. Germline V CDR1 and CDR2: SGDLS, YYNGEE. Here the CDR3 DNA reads TGTGCCAGCAGCGTGACAGGGGGCGGGGAGACCCAGTACTTC. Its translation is CASSVTGGGETQYF.

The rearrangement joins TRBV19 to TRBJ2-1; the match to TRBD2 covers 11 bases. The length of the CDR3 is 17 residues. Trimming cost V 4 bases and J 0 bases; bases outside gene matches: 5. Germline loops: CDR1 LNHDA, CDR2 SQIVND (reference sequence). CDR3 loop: CASSTWTSGLSYNEQFF. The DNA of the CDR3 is TGTGCCAGTAGTACATGGACTAGCGGGCTCTCCTACAATGAGCAGTTCTTC.

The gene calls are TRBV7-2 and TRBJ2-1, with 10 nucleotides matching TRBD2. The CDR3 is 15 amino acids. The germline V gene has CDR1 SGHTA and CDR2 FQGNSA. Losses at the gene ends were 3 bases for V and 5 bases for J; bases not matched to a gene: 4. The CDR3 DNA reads TGTGCCAGCAGCTTGCCCACTAGCGGGAACAATGAGCAGTTCTTC. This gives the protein CASSLPTSGNNEQFF.

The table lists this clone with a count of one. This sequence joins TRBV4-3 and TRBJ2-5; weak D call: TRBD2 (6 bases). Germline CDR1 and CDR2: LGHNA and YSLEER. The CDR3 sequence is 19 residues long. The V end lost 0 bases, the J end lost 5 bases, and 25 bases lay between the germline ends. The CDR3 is CASSQDLPLWGEMVETQYF. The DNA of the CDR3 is TGCGCCAGCAGCCAAGATCTGCCCCTGTGGGGGGAGATGGTGGAGACCCAGTACTTC.

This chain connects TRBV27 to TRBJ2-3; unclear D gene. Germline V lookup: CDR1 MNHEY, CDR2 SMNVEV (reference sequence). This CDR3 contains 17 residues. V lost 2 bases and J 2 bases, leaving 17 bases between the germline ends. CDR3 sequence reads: CASSLTSTPGHTDTQYF. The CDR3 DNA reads TGTGCCAGCAGTTTAACGTCTACCCCGGGTCACACAGATACGCAGTATTTT.

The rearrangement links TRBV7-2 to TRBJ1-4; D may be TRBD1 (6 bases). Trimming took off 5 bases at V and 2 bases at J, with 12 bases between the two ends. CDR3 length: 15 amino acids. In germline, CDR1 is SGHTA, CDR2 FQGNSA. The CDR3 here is CASSRVQGTNEKLFF. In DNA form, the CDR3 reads TGTGCCAGCAGCCGGGTACAGGGTACTAATGAAAAACTGTTTTTT.